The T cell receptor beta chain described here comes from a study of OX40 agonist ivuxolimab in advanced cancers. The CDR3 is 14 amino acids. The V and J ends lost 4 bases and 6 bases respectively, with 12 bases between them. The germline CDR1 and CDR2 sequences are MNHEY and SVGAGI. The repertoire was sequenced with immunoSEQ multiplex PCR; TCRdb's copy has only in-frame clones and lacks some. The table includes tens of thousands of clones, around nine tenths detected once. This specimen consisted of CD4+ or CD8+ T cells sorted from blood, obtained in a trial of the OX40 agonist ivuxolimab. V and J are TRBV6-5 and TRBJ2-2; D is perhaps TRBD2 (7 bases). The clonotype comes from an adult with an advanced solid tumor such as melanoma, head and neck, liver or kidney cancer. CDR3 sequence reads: CASSWGGAAGELFF. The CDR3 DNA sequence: TGTGCCAGCAGTTGGGGGGGGGCGGCCGGGGAGCTGTTTTTT.